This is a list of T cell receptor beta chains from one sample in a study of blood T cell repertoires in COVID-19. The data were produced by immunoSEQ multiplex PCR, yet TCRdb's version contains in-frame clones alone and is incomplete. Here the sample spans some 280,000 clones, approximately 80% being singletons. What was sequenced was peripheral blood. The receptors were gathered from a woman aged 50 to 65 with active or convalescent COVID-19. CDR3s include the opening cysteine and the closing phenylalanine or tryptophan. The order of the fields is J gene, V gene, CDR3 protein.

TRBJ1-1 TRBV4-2 CASSQELWRTEAFF
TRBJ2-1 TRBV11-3 CASSPSTVTNEQFF
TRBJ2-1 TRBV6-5 CASSEDSQRYNEQFF
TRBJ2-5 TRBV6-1 CASSEDSQQETQYF
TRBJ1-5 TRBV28 CASSPGTDNQPQHF
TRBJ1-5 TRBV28 CASSLSNRRYQPQHF
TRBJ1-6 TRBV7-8 CASRATRGPSYNSPLHF
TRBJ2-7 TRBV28 CASRQSGSYEQYF
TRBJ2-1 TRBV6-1 CASSEMVAGDLQFF
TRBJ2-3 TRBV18 CASSPMMTSGSEDTQYF
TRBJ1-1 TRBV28 CASSLYTWTGANTEAFF
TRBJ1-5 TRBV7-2 CASSLAGGLVQPQHF
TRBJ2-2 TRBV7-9 CASSDDNRGRGTGELFF
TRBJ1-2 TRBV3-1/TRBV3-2 CASSQGGGYTF
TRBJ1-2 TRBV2 CASSQSGQGWRANYGYTF
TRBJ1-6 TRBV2 CASRGDRGRNSPLHF
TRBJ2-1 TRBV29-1 CSTPGTGWSAEQFF
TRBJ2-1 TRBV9 CASNPGTPPPNEQFF
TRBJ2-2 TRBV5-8 CASSAEGGRRTGELFF
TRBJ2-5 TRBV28 CASSPTDRYQETQYF
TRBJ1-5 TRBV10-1 CASSRPRTGINQPQHF
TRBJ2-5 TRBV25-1 CASREGEGHIETQYF
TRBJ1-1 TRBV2 CASTELRVADTEAFF
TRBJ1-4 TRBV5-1 CASSVRARGEKLFF
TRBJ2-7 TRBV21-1 CASSRHRGPYEQYF
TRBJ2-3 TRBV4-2 CASSQGLAGVEGTQYF
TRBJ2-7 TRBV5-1 CATSPGQGYEQYF
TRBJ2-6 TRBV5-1 CASTMTSGSSGANVLTF
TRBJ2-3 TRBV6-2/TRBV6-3 CASSYNGAASGRVADTQYF
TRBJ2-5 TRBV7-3 CASSLSAGSGETQYF
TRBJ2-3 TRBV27 CASSPLAPGLAVNAGEDTQYF
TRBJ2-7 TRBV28 CASSQLGVYEQYF
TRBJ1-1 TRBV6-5 CATEQAGIAEAFF
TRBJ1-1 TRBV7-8 CASSLRETEAFF
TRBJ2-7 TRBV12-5 CASGLGSMVAGGIGEQYF
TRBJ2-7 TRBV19 CASSISLGSYEQYF
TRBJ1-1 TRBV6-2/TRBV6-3 CASSYSKGGRTEAFF
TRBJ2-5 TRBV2 CASSAWDSQETQYF
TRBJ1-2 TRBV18 CASSLGPNYGYTF
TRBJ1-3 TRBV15 CATSRQQGSAGNTIYF
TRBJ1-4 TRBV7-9 CASIQDSLDEKLFF
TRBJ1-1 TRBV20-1 CSASPQVNTEAFF
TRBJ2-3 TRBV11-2 CASSLGSSVSTDTQYF
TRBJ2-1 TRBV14 CASKVSGDYNEQFF
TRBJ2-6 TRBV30 CACGQGSSGANVLTF
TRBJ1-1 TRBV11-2 CASSRRWNRGHLNTEAFF
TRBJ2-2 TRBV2 CASSVTTGVQLFF
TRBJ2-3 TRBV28 CASSSQDSGFTDTQYF
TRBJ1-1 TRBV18 CASSPPGFPGTEAFF
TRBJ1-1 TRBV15 CATSRGGVSEAFF
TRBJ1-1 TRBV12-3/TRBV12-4 CASSFRGGTEAFF
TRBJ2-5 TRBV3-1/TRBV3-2 CASSQTRETQYF
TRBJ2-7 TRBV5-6 CASSLILAGGNYEQYF
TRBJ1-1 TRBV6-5 CASRETVNTEAFF
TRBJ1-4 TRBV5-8 CASSLALGPAGKLFF
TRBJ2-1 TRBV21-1 CASSKAQGYNEQFF
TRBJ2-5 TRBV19 CASSPGTGGAETQYF
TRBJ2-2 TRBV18 CASSPLAGTEEPGELFF
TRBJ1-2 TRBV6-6 CASSNRGNYGYTF